A single sample gave rise to the 10 T cell receptor beta chains below, sequenced in a study of cytomegalovirus exposure and HLA in healthy donors. The PCR was carried out with 60 Vbeta primers and 13 Jbeta primers. Assay: immunoSEQ multiplex PCR; the TCRdb copy retains only in-frame clones and omits some. The sample has about 190,000 clones; 60% to 85% are singletons. Sequencing was done on a sample of PBMCs. These receptors originate from a woman younger than 35 in good health and CMV-seronegative.

The chain carries TRBV5-4 and TRBJ2-2; maybe TRBD1 (5 bases). Looked up from germline, CDR1 is SGHNT and CDR2 is YYREEE (reference sequence). V shed 5 bases and J shed 5 bases, with 13 bases lying between them. This CDR3 has 14 amino acids. The CDR3, as DNA: TGTGCCAGCAGACCTCCGACAGATACCGGGGAGCTGTTTTTT. Its translation: CASRPPTDTGELFF.

V and J are TRBV7-2 and TRBJ1-1; TRBD1 agrees at 8 bases. This CDR3 is 15 amino acids long. J lost 4 bases, V lost 5 bases, and 9 bases had no gene match. From germline, CDR1 is SGHTA and CDR2 FQGNSA. CDR3 nucleotide sequence: TGTGCCAGCAGCCCAGTTGGACAGGGAGGCACTGAAGCTTTCTTT. The encoded protein is CASSPVGQGGTEAFF.

CDR3 protein: CASSEQTGRGNTIYF. The CDR3 nucleotides read TGTGCCAGCAGCGAACAGACAGGGCGCGGAAACACCATATATTTT. The rearrangement uses TRBV4-2 and TRBJ1-3, with 7 bases lining up with TRBD1. The ends lost 5 bases at V and 4 bases at J; junction bases unmatched: 8. The length of the CDR3 is 15 residues. Germline assignment: CDR1 LGHNA and CDR2 YNFKEQ.

V is TRBV5-8 and J is TRBJ2-1; D is uncertain. Germline CDR1 reads SGHTS; CDR2 reads YDEGEE. The CDR3 spans 13 residues. Trimming shortened V by 0 bases and J by 4 bases, and 5 bases separated the two germline ends. CDR3 sequence (DNA): TGTGCCAGCAGCTTGGACGGTTACAATGAGCAGTTCTTC. Its protein product is CASSLDGYNEQFF.

The gene calls are TRBV9 and TRBJ2-3; weak D call: TRBD2 (7 bases). The germline CDR1 and CDR2 sequences are SGDLS and YYNGEE. V was clipped by 2 bases and J by 5 bases, with 12 bases between them. The CDR3 spans 14 residues. CDR3 sequence: CASSVGGAQDTQYF. The DNA of the CDR3 is TGTGCCAGCAGCGTTGGGGGGGCTCAAGATACGCAGTATTTT.

This chain connects TRBV28 to TRBJ1-5; D remains ambiguous. The germline gives CDR1 MDHEN, CDR2 SYDVKM. Deletions cut 7 bases from V and 1 base from J, with 11 bases between. The length of the CDR3 is 14 residues. CDR3 bases: TGTGCCAGCAACACACACACGAGCAATCAGCCCCAGCATTTT. Residues: CASNTHTSNQPQHF.

This CDR3 is CASSPSLKSHNEQFF. As DNA, the CDR3 is TGTGCCAGCAGTCCAAGCCTGAAAAGTCACAATGAGCAGTTCTTC. V gene TRBV28 combines with J gene TRBJ2-1; D ambiguous. This CDR3 contains 15 residues. Per the germline V gene, CDR1 is MDHEN and CDR2 is SYDVKM. V was trimmed by 5 bases and J by 5 bases, leaving 16 bases between them.

V usage is TRBV7-9 and J usage is TRBJ2-2; weak D call: TRBD1 (6 bases). The V end lost 8 bases, the J end lost 2 bases, and 12 bases lay between the germline ends. This CDR3 contains 14 residues. The germline gives CDR1 SEHNR, CDR2 FQNEAQ (reference sequence). CDR3 amino acids: CASGRTENTGELFF. The CDR3 DNA reads TGTGCCAGCGGCCGGACAGAAAACACCGGGGAGCTGTTTTTT.

The chain is built from TRBV2 and TRBJ2-1; 11 bases are a match to TRBD2. From germline, CDR1 is SNHLY and CDR2 FYNNEI. Losses at the gene ends were 6 bases for V and 4 bases for J; bases not matched to a gene: 8. The CDR3 loop spans 16 amino acids. CDR3 coding DNA: TGTGCCAGCAGACAAGGACTAGCGGGTAAATACAATGAGCAGTTCTTC. Translation: CASRQGLAGKYNEQFF.

This chain uses TRBV6-6 with TRBJ1-1; D unresolved. This CDR3 has 15 residues. V lost 4 bases and J lost 0, with 12 bases in between. Germline V gives CDR1 MNHNY, CDR2 SVGAGI (reference sequence). CDR3 residues: CASSSNQRVNTEAFF. The DNA for the CDR3 is TGTGCCAGCAGTTCCAATCAGAGGGTGAACACTGAAGCTTTCTTT.